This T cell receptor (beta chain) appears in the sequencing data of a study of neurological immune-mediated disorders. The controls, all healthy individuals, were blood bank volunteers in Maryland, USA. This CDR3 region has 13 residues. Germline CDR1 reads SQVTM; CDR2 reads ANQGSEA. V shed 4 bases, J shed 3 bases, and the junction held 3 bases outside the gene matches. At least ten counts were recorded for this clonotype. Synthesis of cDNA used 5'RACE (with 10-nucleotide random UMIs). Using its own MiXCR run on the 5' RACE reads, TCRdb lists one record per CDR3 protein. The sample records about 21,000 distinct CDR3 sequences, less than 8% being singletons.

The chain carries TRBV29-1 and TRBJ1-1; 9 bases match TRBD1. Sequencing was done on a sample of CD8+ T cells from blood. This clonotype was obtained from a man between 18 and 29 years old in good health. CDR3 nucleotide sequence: TGCAGCGTTGCGACAGGGGGTTACACTGAAGCTTTCTTT. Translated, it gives CSVATGGYTEAFF. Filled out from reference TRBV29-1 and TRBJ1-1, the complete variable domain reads SAVISQKPSRDICQRGTSLTIQCQVDSQVTMMFWYRQQPGQSLTLIATANQGSEATYESGFVIDKFPISRPNLTFSTLTVSNMSPEDSSIYLCSVATGGYTEAFFGQGTRLTVV.